Listed below are T cell receptor beta chains from one sample, sequenced in a study of T cell clonotyping in hematopoietic cell transplantation. Some clones are missing from TCRdb's copy, which holds only in-frame ones; the method was immunoSEQ multiplex PCR. The sample contains more than 65,000 clones, about 94% of which appear only once. The sample comprised peripheral blood mononuclear cells. The receptor set was obtained from a man aged 45-65 years in good health. Some clones in this sample may be carry-over from other donors' samples. The CDR3 runs from the conserved cysteine through the conserved F or W. The D gene is left open where the match is weak. Clone size appears in some rows only: once, few, many, or a class for an expanded clone.

V gene	clone size	J gene	D gene	CDR3 protein	CDR3 DNA
TRBV30	-	TRBJ1-5	TRBD1	CAWSSGQGKSPQHF	TGTGCCTGGAGTTCAGGACAGGGGAAATCGCCCCAGCATTTT
TRBV19	-	TRBJ1-2	-	CASSPTIIYGYTF	TGTGCCAGTAGCCCGACTATTATCTATGGCTACACCTTC
TRBV10-3	-	TRBJ2-3	-	CAISESHGASTDTQYF	TGTGCCATCAGTGAGTCGCACGGAGCTAGCACAGATACGCAGTATTTT
TRBV5-4	-	TRBJ2-3	-	CASSPRTRTDTQYF	TGTGCCAGCAGCCCACGGACTCGCACAGATACGCAGTATTTT
TRBV14	-	TRBJ2-7	-	CASSQAGVRSEQYF	TGTGCCAGCAGCCAAGCGGGCGTGCGGAGCGAGCAGTACTTC
TRBV4-1	-	TRBJ2-7	-	CASSQEPQAGNTYEQYF	TGCGCCAGCAGCCAAGAACCCCAAGCAGGGAACACCTACGAGCAGTACTTC
TRBV6-5	-	TRBJ1-2	-	CASSYRNTGYGYTF	TGTGCCAGCAGTTACCGAAATACGGGGTATGGCTACACCTTC
TRBV7-6	-	TRBJ2-1	-	CASSLGSSYNEQFF	TGTGCCAGCAGCTTGGGGAGCTCCTACAATGAGCAGTTCTTC
TRBV5-6	-	TRBJ2-3	-	CASNLDTDTQYF	TGTGCCAGCAACTTAGACACAGATACGCAGTATTTT
TRBV11-2	-	TRBJ2-7	TRBD1	CASSLDLNRGYEQYF	TGTGCCAGCAGCTTAGATCTTAACAGGGGATACGAGCAGTACTTC
TRBV9	once	TRBJ2-1	TRBD2	CASSVGPGGSYNEQFF	TGTGCCAGCAGCGTAGGCCCGGGGGGCTCCTACAATGAGCAGTTCTTC
TRBV7-9	-	TRBJ2-3	-	CASSLPGVTDTQYF	TGTGCCAGCAGCTTACCGGGGGTCACGGATACGCAGTATTTT
TRBV6-5	-	TRBJ1-3	-	CASSYSFDGSGNTIYF	TGTGCCAGCAGTTACTCTTTCGATGGCTCTGGAAACACCATATATTTT
TRBV7-8	once	TRBJ2-5	TRBD1	CASTYRPGQGRETQYF	TGTGCCAGCACCTACCGTCCCGGACAGGGGCGGGAGACCCAGTACTTC
TRBV11-1	-	TRBJ2-2	TRBD2	CASSRNGGRSIGELFF	TGTGCCAGCAGTCGGAATGGCGGGAGGTCTATCGGGGAGCTGTTTTTT
TRBV29-1	-	TRBJ2-3	TRBD2	CSAKTSGSMVDTQYF	TGCAGCGCAAAGACTAGCGGGAGCATGGTAGATACGCAGTATTTT
TRBV6-5	-	TRBJ2-7	TRBD1	CASRRDRSVYEQYF	TGTGCCAGCAGAAGGGACAGAAGCGTGTACGAGCAGTACTTC
TRBV5-8	-	TRBJ2-7	-	CASSLGTPTYEQYF	TGTGCCAGCAGCTTGGGGACTCCAACCTACGAGCAGTACTTC
TRBV27	-	TRBJ2-1	TRBD2	CASSRIAGADPNEQFF	TGTGCCAGCAGTAGAATAGCGGGAGCGGACCCCAATGAGCAGTTCTTC
TRBV2	-	TRBJ2-7	-	CASSRGAAYEQYF	TGTGCCAGCAGCAGGGGGGCAGCCTACGAGCAGTACTTC
TRBV5-1	-	TRBJ2-3	-	CATGPSGTAKDF	TGCGCCACCGGCCCGTCGGGGACTGCCAAGGATTTT
TRBV19	-	TRBJ2-2	-	CASSPTGNTGELFF	TGTGCCAGTAGCCCGACAGGGAACACCGGGGAGCTGTTTTTT
TRBV4-2	-	TRBJ1-1	TRBD1	CASSQDEQGSATEAFF	TGTGCCAGCAGCCAAGATGAACAGGGGAGTGCCACTGAAGCTTTCTTT
TRBV28	-	TRBJ2-3	-	CASLPRGGTDTQYF	TGTGCCAGCCTCCCTCGAGGGGGCACAGATACGCAGTATTTT
TRBV19	-	TRBJ1-1	-	CASGQTANTEAFF	TGTGCCAGCGGTCAGACGGCAAACACTGAAGCTTTCTTT
TRBV6-5	-	TRBJ1-3	-	CASSYGQRSGNTIYF	TGTGCCAGCAGTTACGGACAGCGCTCTGGAAACACCATATATTTT
TRBV5-4	-	TRBJ2-1	TRBD2	CASSPTSGTSDEQFF	TGTGCCAGCAGCCCCACTAGCGGGACCAGCGATGAGCAGTTCTTC
TRBV5-8	-	TRBJ2-7	-	CASSFSEQYF	TGTGCCAGCAGCTTTAGCGAGCAGTACTTC
TRBV30	-	TRBJ1-1	-	CAWSVAGLGNTEAFF	TGTGCCTGGAGTGTGGCGGGGTTAGGAAACACTGAAGCTTTCTTT
TRBV4-2	-	TRBJ2-7	TRBD2	CASSQLAESYEQYF	TGTGCCAGCAGCCAACTAGCGGAATCCTACGAGCAGTACTTC
TRBV6-5	-	TRBJ2-4	-	CASTIRLQGTNIQYF	TGTGCCAGCACTATACGGTTGCAGGGGACAAACATTCAGTACTTC
TRBV29-1	-	TRBJ1-1	TRBD1	CSTRGQSHSSTEAFF	TGCAGCACTAGGGGACAGTCCCATTCGAGTACTGAAGCTTTCTTT
TRBV13	-	TRBJ2-7	-	CASSLKGSGLYEQYF	TGTGCCAGCAGCTTAAAGGGAAGCGGACTCTACGAGCAGTACTTC
TRBV19	-	TRBJ2-2	-	CASTNRASAGELFF	TGTGCCAGTACTAACAGGGCAAGCGCCGGGGAGCTGTTTTTT
TRBV2	-	TRBJ2-7	TRBD1	CASSLDRGRYEQYF	TGTGCCAGCAGTCTGGACAGGGGGCGGTACGAGCAGTACTTC
TRBV30	-	TRBJ2-1	-	CAWGGGQYNEQFF	TGTGCCTGGGGCGGCGGCCAATACAATGAGCAGTTCTTC
TRBV9	-	TRBJ2-7	-	CASSVAETYEQYF	TGTGCCAGCAGCGTAGCTGAAACCTACGAGCAGTACTTC
TRBV11-3	-	TRBJ1-1	-	CASSWEGGTEAFF	TGTGCCAGCAGCTGGGAAGGGGGGACTGAAGCTTTCTTT
TRBV18	-	TRBJ2-5	-	CASSGGETQYF	TGTGCCAGCTCAGGAGGGGAGACCCAGTACTTC
TRBV5-1	-	TRBJ2-7	TRBD2	CASSSTGTSGNEQYF	TGCGCCAGCAGCTCTACCGGGACTAGCGGAAACGAGCAGTACTTC
TRBV11-3	few	TRBJ1-6	-	CASSLGTQSPLHF	TGTGCCAGCAGCTTAGGTACCCAAAGTCCCCTCCACTTT
TRBV4-3	-	TRBJ1-1	-	CASSRRLGIVGTEAFF	TGCGCCAGCAGCCGCAGACTTGGGATCGTGGGCACTGAAGCTTTCTTT
TRBV9	-	TRBJ2-3	TRBD2	CASSDPTGSGRTDTQYF	TGTGCCAGCAGCGACCCGACCGGTAGCGGGAGAACAGATACGCAGTATTTT
TRBV6-5	-	TRBJ2-7	-	CASRYGPHSYEQYF	TGTGCCAGCAGATACGGACCACACTCCTACGAGCAGTACTTC
TRBV27	-	TRBJ1-2	-	CASSFSQGGYGYTF	TGTGCCAGCAGTTTCAGTCAGGGCGGCTATGGCTACACCTTC
TRBV25-1	-	TRBJ1-2	-	CASSAVAGGGYTF	TGTGCCAGCAGTGCAGTCGCAGGTGGCGGCTACACCTTC
TRBV28	-	TRBJ1-2	-	CASSKTYTFINYGYTF	TGTGCCAGCAGCAAGACATACACTTTTATTAACTATGGCTACACCTTC
TRBV4-1	-	TRBJ2-2	TRBD1	CASSLAGGLAGELFF	TGCGCCAGCAGCCTGGCAGGGGGCTTGGCCGGGGAGCTGTTTTTT